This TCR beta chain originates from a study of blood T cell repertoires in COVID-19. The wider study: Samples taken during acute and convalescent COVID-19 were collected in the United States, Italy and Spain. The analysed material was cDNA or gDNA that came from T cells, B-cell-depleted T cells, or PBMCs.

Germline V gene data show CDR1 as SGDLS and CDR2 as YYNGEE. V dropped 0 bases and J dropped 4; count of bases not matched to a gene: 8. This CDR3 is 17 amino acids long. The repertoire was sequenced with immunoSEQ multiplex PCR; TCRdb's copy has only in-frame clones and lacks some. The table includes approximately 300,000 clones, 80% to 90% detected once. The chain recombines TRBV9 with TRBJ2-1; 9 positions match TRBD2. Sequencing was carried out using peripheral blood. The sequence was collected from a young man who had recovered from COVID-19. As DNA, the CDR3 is TGTGCCAGCAGCGTAGAGGACGGGCTAGCGGGATACAATGAGCAGTTCTTC. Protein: CASSVEDGLAGYNEQFF.